The entry that follows covers one TCR beta chain sequence. Antigen: not known. Splitting of CD4+ cells produced CD45RA+ naive and CD45RA-negative memory subsets. These data are taken from a study of shared clonotypes between healthy human individuals. Study information: A couple of women and a few men aged 18 to 49 made up the donors. Study results and limitations: Non-shared clonotypes were found to have lower generation probabilities than the clonotypes that were shared by all four of the sorted-subset donors.

The ends were cut back, 4 bases at V and 5 bases at J, with 11 bases in the middle. This CDR3 contains 14 residues. The germline V gene encodes CDR1 LNHDA and CDR2 SQIVND (reference sequence). TCRdb's table, derived via immunoSEQ multiplex PCR, lists solely in-frame clones and lacks some. This table holds a few million clones, approximately 95% found once. Sample: naive CD4+ T cells from PBMCs. Subset specified: CD45RA+ positively selected. This clonotype originated in a man aged 18 to 30 in good health. Some clones in this sample may be carry-over from other donors' samples. The chain combines TRBV19 with TRBJ1-4; D unclear. The CDR3 loop reads CASSKRNPNEKLFF. In DNA, the CDR3 is TGTGCCAGTAGTAAACGGAATCCGAATGAAAAACTGTTTTTT.